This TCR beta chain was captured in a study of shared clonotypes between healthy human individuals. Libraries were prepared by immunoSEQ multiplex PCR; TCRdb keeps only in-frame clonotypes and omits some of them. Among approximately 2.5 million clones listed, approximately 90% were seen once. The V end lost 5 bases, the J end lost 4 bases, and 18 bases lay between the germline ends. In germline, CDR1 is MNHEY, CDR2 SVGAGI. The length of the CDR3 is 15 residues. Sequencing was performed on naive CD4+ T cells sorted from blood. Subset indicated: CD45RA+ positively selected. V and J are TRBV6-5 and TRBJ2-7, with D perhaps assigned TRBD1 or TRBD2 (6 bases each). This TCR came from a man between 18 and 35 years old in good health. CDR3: CASSANRGPAYEQYF. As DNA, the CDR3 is TGTGCCAGCAGTGCGAACCGGGGGCCCGCGTACGAGCAGTACTTC.